These T cell receptor beta chains were read from a single sample in a study of T cell responses to AZD1222 COVID-19 vaccine. Only in-frame clones appear in the TCRdb table, and some are missing; sequencing was by immunoSEQ multiplex PCR. Here the sample spans 140,000 to 150,000 clones, 90% to 95% being singletons. The specimen was peripheral blood, collected on day 0 of MenACWY control vaccination. These receptors were taken from an adult in good health. The CDR3 runs from the conserved cysteine through the conserved F or W. The order of the fields is D gene, V gene, J gene, clone size, CDR3 protein, CDR3 DNA. D genes are given only for firm matches. A clone size is listed for some rows: how often the clone was seen (once, few, many), or a class if it is expanded.

-	TRBV4-1	TRBJ1-1	-	CASSQRLGGAGTEAFF	TGCGCCAGCAGCCAGAGGTTAGGGGGGGCGGGCACTGAAGCTTTCTTT
-	TRBV9	TRBJ2-1	-	CASSSLWAGEQFF	TGTGCCAGCAGCTCCCTCTGGGCCGGTGAGCAGTTCTTC
-	TRBV4-1	TRBJ2-1	-	CASSQGPGRRDEQFF	TGCGCCAGCAGCCAAGGCCCCGGACGAAGGGATGAGCAGTTCTTC
-	TRBV2	TRBJ1-1	-	CASSVGRWSTEAFF	TGTGCCAGCAGTGTAGGCCGGTGGAGCACTGAAGCTTTCTTT
-	TRBV20-1	TRBJ2-3	-	CSAREGDTQYF	TGCAGTGCTAGAGAGGGGGATACGCAGTATTTT
-	TRBV11-2	TRBJ1-1	-	CASSRSWEKPSNTEAFF	TGTGCCAGCAGCAGGAGTTGGGAGAAACCATCGAACACTGAAGCTTTCTTT
-	TRBV4-1	TRBJ1-2	-	CASSQDERIYGYTF	TGCGCCAGCAGCCAAGATGAAAGGATCTATGGCTACACCTTC
-	TRBV4-1	TRBJ2-3	-	CASSPLLGYTDTQYF	TGCGCCAGCAGCCCGCTTTTGGGGTACACAGATACGCAGTATTTT
-	TRBV3-1/TRBV3-2	TRBJ2-2	-	CASSQGNTGELFF	TGTGCCAGCAGCCAAGGGAACACCGGGGAGCTGTTTTTT
-	TRBV10-3	TRBJ1-5	-	CAISEGLNSNQPQHF	TGTGCCATCAGTGAGGGCTTAAATAGCAATCAGCCCCAGCATTTT
-	TRBV18	TRBJ1-2	-	CASSPAGTAYGYTF	TGTGCCAGCTCACCAGCCGGGACGGCCTATGGCTACACCTTC
-	TRBV10-2	TRBJ1-1	-	CASISRDPQNTEAFF	TGCGCCAGCATATCCCGGGACCCCCAAAACACTGAAGCTTTCTTT
-	TRBV21-1	TRBJ2-7	-	CASSNFRTSGKSSYEQYF	TGTGCCAGCAGCAATTTTAGAACTAGCGGCAAAAGCTCCTACGAGCAGTACTTC
-	TRBV18	TRBJ2-5	-	CASSPSNTFQETQYF	TGTGCCAGCTCACCATCGAACACCTTCCAAGAGACCCAGTACTTC
-	TRBV12-3/TRBV12-4	TRBJ1-2	once	CASSLAPNRGYTF	TGTGCCAGCAGTTTAGCCCCCAACCGTGGCTACACCTTC
-	TRBV9	TRBJ2-2	-	CASRGNLNTGELFF	TGTGCCAGCAGGGGAAACTTAAACACCGGGGAGCTGTTTTTT
-	TRBV5-6	TRBJ2-1	-	CASRTRLVALGANEQFF	TGTGCCAGCAGAACTCGACTAGTAGCTCTCGGCGCCAATGAGCAGTTCTTC
TRBD1	TRBV19	TRBJ1-1	-	CASNPTGANTEAFF	TGTGCCAGCAACCCCACAGGGGCGAACACTGAAGCTTTCTTT
-	TRBV7-8	TRBJ2-1	-	CASSLYWDEQFF	TGTGCCAGCAGCTTATACTGGGATGAGCAGTTCTTC
-	TRBV11-3	TRBJ2-5	once	CASSSRMGQGQETQYF	TGTGCCAGCAGCTCAAGGATGGGCCAGGGCCAAGAGACCCAGTACTTC
-	TRBV3-1/TRBV3-2	TRBJ1-3	-	CASSPRDNGNTIYF	TGTGCCAGCAGCCCCCGGGACAATGGAAACACCATATATTTT
-	TRBV24-1	TRBJ1-5	-	CATPVWGRKPQHF	TGTGCCACCCCAGTTTGGGGAAGGAAGCCCCAGCATTTT
TRBD2	TRBV7-9	TRBJ2-1	-	CASSLGGLVWNEQFF	TGTGCCAGCAGCTTAGGGGGACTAGTTTGGAATGAGCAGTTCTTC
-	TRBV28	TRBJ1-3	-	CASSFGSLSGNTIYF	TGTGCCAGCAGTTTCGGGTCCTTAAGTGGAAACACCATATATTTT
-	TRBV5-1	TRBJ2-7	once	CASSLLSSYEQYF	TGCGCCAGCAGTTTACTTAGCTCCTACGAGCAGTACTTC
TRBD1	TRBV18	TRBJ1-1	once	CASSRGQGGNTEAFF	TGTGCCAGCTCACGTGGACAGGGCGGGAACACTGAAGCTTTCTTT
-	TRBV7-2	TRBJ2-7	once	CASSLSLSGEQYF	TGTGCCAGCAGCTTAAGTCTATCAGGCGAGCAGTACTTC
-	TRBV15	TRBJ2-7	-	CATSRVWTASYEQYF	TGTGCCACCAGCAGAGTTTGGACAGCCTCCTACGAGCAGTACTTC
-	TRBV3-1/TRBV3-2	TRBJ1-3	-	CASSRPGRGPPGNTIYF	TGTGCCAGCAGCCGCCCGGGCAGGGGCCCTCCGGGTAACACCATATATTTT
TRBD1	TRBV6-5	TRBJ1-2	few	CASSQRDRGPYGYTF	TGTGCCAGCAGTCAGCGGGACAGGGGACCTTATGGCTACACCTTC
-	TRBV18	TRBJ1-3	-	CASSLESGNTIYF	TGTGCCAGCTCACTGGAGTCTGGAAACACCATATATTTT
-	TRBV14	TRBJ2-3	-	CASSQGYLVPPSTDTQYF	TGTGCCAGCAGCCAAGGCTACTTGGTCCCCCCTAGCACAGATACGCAGTATTTT
-	TRBV19	TRBJ1-4	few	CASSIEGGANEKLFF	TGTGCCAGTAGTATAGAGGGGGGAGCTAATGAAAAACTGTTTTTT
-	TRBV27	TRBJ1-1	-	CASGGEPEAFF	TGTGCCAGCGGGGGGGAACCTGAAGCTTTCTTT
-	TRBV7-9	TRBJ1-1	-	CASSIHLGTEAFF	TGTGCCAGCAGCATCCACCTGGGCACTGAAGCTTTCTTT